Presented here are 27 T cell receptor beta chains from one specimen sequenced in a study of radiotherapy plus CTLA-4 blockade in lung cancer. Assay used: immunoSEQ multiplex PCR; TCRdb lists only in-frame clones, some missing. The repertoire has about 99,000 clones, 80% to 90% of them found once; the top ten carry roughly 4.9%. The sequenced sample was peripheral blood, obtained from a patient treated with radiotherapy plus ipilimumab. These receptor sequences come from a human donor with non-small cell lung cancer that progressed on radiotherapy plus ipilimumab.

V and J are TRBV29-1 and TRBJ2-5, with D possibly TRBD2 on 5 matching bases. V dropped 7 bases and J dropped 6 bases, with 18 bases sitting between them. This CDR3 contains 13 residues. Looked up from germline, CDR1 is SQVTM and CDR2 is ANQGSEA. CDR3: CSARVGRGKTQYF. The CDR3, as DNA: TGCAGCGCCCGAGTGGGTCGAGGGAAGACCCAGTACTTC.

The gene calls are TRBV19 and TRBJ2-6, with D perhaps matching TRBD2 (5 bases). This CDR3 region has 15 residues. The V end was cut by 7 bases, the J end by 0 bases, with 10 bases between. The germline gives CDR1 LNHDA, CDR2 SQIVND (reference sequence). The CDR3 sequence is CASKAGDSGANVLTF. The CDR3 region has the DNA TGTGCCAGTAAGGCCGGGGACTCTGGGGCCAACGTCCTGACTTTC.

V gene TRBV2 combines with J gene TRBJ2-2; TRBD1 might be the D (6 bases). There are 11 residues in the CDR3. V dropped 6 bases and J dropped 8 bases, with 7 bases sitting between them. CDR1 is SNHLY and CDR2 is FYNNEI in the germline V gene. The CDR3 nucleotides are TGTGCCAGCAGGGGGGCGGGGGAGCTGTTTTTT. Translation gives CASRGAGELFF.

This clone was seen only a few times. This chain uses TRBV6-6 with TRBJ2-1, with D perhaps TRBD2 (6 bases). The CDR3 totals 15 residues. Per the germline V gene, CDR1 is MNHNY and CDR2 is SVGAGI (reference sequence). V dropped 5 bases and J dropped 2 bases, with 13 bases sitting between them. CDR3 nucleotides: TGTGCCAGCAGTCCCGTGGGCGGGACCTACAATGAGCAGTTCTTC. Its translation: CASSPVGGTYNEQFF.

V gene TRBV7-9 combines with J gene TRBJ2-1; D unclear. V lost 6 bases and J lost 6, with 12 bases in between. Germline V gene sequence: CDR1 SEHNR, CDR2 FQNEAQ (reference sequence). The CDR3 spans 13 residues. CDR3 sequence reads: CASRASESNEQFF. The DNA of the CDR3 is TGTGCCAGCAGAGCCTCGGAGAGCAATGAGCAGTTCTTC. The full variable domain, in which reference TRBV7-9 and TRBJ2-1 provide the parts outside the CDR3, is DTGVSQNPRHKITKRGQNVTFRCDPISEHNRLYWYRQTLGQGPEFLTYFQNEAQLEKSRLLSDRFSAERPKGSFSTLEIQRTEQGDSAMYLCASRASESNEQFFGPGTRLTVL.

J is TRBJ1-4 and V is TRBV28; D not certain. The CDR3 consists of 15 residues. Trimming stripped 6 bases from V and 1 base from J, with 12 bases between. Germline V gene lookup returns CDR1 MDHEN and CDR2 SYDVKM. The CDR3 nucleotides read TGTGCCAGCAGACCCGTTTGGGGAACTAATGAAAAACTGTTTTTT. This translates into CASRPVWGTNEKLFF.

The chain carries TRBV21-1 and TRBJ1-5; TRBD1, as called in the table, went unchecked against the DNA. TRBV21-1 is reported as a pseudogene. The CDR3 extends over 19 amino acids. For the CDR3, the DNA is TGTGCCAGCAGACCTAGGGGGCAGTTTATGGGGATCGGCAATCAGCCCCAGCATTTT. Its protein product is CASRPRGQFMGIGNQPQHF.

This clone has a handful of counts. The J gene is TRBJ1-5, the V gene TRBV19; 10 nucleotides match TRBD1. This CDR3 region has 14 residues. In germline, CDR1 is LNHDA, CDR2 SQIVND (reference sequence). Trimming took 9 bases from V and 5 from J; bases not matched to a gene: 7. CDR3 nucleotide sequence: TGTGCCAGCTGGGACAGGGGAAACTATCAGCCCCAGCATTTT. Encoded protein: CASWDRGNYQPQHF.

This clone has only a few counts. This sequence joins TRBV6-1 and TRBJ2-1; 9 bases map to TRBD2. Germline CDR1 is MNHNS and CDR2 is SASEGT. CDR3 length: 15 residues. The V segment lost 3 bases and the J segment 6 bases; nucleotides outside the gene matches: 6. CDR3 region: CASSEREGGFNEQFF. CDR3 bases: TGTGCCAGCAGTGAGCGGGAGGGTGGGTTCAATGAGCAGTTCTTC.

The chain joins TRBV27 to TRBJ1-2, with D unclear. Trimming pared 4 bases from V and 5 bases from J, leaving 11 bases between. Germline V gives CDR1 MNHEY, CDR2 SMNVEV (reference sequence). The CDR3 is 13 amino acids. The CDR3 spells CASSSRGTYGYTF. CDR3 nucleotide sequence: TGTGCCAGCAGTTCCCGGGGAACTTATGGCTACACCTTC.

This sequence joins TRBV6-1 and TRBJ2-2; D possibly matches TRBD1 or TRBD2 (6 bases each). The CDR3 totals 15 residues. The germline V gene has CDR1 MNHNS and CDR2 SASEGT. Trimming stripped 6 bases from V and 6 bases from J, with 17 bases between. CDR3 DNA: TGTGCCAGCAGCCGTACGGGGGCCGGGGCCGGGGAGCTGTTTTTT. Its translation: CASSRTGAGAGELFF.

The V call is TRBV2, the J call TRBJ2-1; TRBD1 matches at 10 bases. The junction had 5 bases not matched to a gene; V was cut back by 6 bases and J by 9 bases. There are 13 residues in the CDR3. Looked up from germline, CDR1 is SNHLY and CDR2 is FYNNEI. The CDR3 DNA reads as TGTGCCAGCAGGGGACAGGGGATGGTTGAGCAGTTCTTC. This translates into CASRGQGMVEQFF. Full variable domain (outside the CDR3, taken from reference TRBV2 and TRBJ2-1): EPEVTQTPSHQVTQMGQEVILRCVPISNHLYFYWYRQILGQKVEFLVSFYNNEISEKSEIFDDQFSVERPDGSNFTLKIRSTKLEDSAMYFCASRGQGMVEQFFGPGTRLTVL.

The rearrangement joins TRBV28 to TRBJ2-2; 9 positions agree with TRBD1. Germline V gene sequence: CDR1 MDHEN, CDR2 SYDVKM. V was pared by 5 bases and J by 4 bases, with 5 bases of the junction left unmatched. This CDR3 is built from 15 residues. This chain's CDR3 is CASSAQGAGTGELFF. The DNA for the CDR3 is TGTGCCAGCAGTGCACAGGGGGCGGGCACCGGGGAGCTGTTTTTT.

This clone has just one count. The junction departs from germline at one end; a sequencing error may be responsible. The sample has other DNA sequences that encode this CDR3 too. The rearrangement joins TRBV5-1 to TRBJ2-2, with D possibly being TRBD2 (6 bases). This CDR3 comprises 14 residues. The germline V gene has CDR1 SGHRS and CDR2 YFSETQ. CDR3 DNA sequence: TGCGCCAGCAGCTATAGCGGTTACACCGGGGAGCTGTTCTTT. This encodes CASSYSGYTGELFF.

This clone occurred once. The chain uses TRBV29-1 and TRBJ2-7; tentatively, D is TRBD1 (6 bases). The CDR3 is 12 amino acids. CDR1 and CDR2 from the germline V gene are SQVTM and ANQGSEA. Trimming took off 4 bases at V and 2 bases at J, with 9 bases between the two ends. The CDR3 coding sequence is TGCAGCGTTGGGGACACAGCCTACGAGCAGTACTTC. It is translated as CSVGDTAYEQYF.

This clone was observed a single time. The chain is built from TRBV11-3 and TRBJ2-7, with 9 bases identical to TRBD2. The CDR3 runs 16 residues. The V and J ends lost 3 bases and 2 bases, in that order; junction bases with no gene match: 8. From germline, CDR1 is SGHNT and CDR2 YENEEA. Written as DNA, the CDR3 is TGTGCCAGCAGCTTTAGCCGGCGGGAGGGCCCCTACGAGCAGTACTTC. Translation: CASSFSRREGPYEQYF.

The gene calls are TRBV6-6 and TRBJ2-7; 12 bases map to TRBD2. The CDR3 spans 16 residues. Germline loops: CDR1 MNHNY, CDR2 SVGAGI (reference sequence). After removal of 2 bases from V and 4 bases from J, the junction contained 6 bases not matched to a gene. CDR3 sequence (DNA): TGTGCCAGCAGTTACACCTCGACTAGCGGGAGATACGAGCAGTACTTC. Residues: CASSYTSTSGRYEQYF.

This chain uses TRBV27 with TRBJ2-5, with TRBD1 identical over 9 bases. J gave up 5 bases and V 3 bases, and 13 bases lay outside the gene matches. CDR3 size: 17 residues. CDR1 MNHEY and CDR2 SMNVEV come from the germline V gene (reference sequence). The CDR3 bases are TGTGCCAGCAGTTTTCTACACCCGGGACAGGGAATCGAGACCCAGTACTTC. Amino acids: CASSFLHPGQGIETQYF.

V and J are TRBV15 and TRBJ2-1; D is undetermined. Germline values: CDR1 LNHNV, CDR2 YYDKDF (reference sequence). Trimming cost V 3 bases and J 7 bases, with 13 bases left between them. The CDR3 runs to 14 residues. The CDR3 DNA is TGTGCCACCAGCAGCCCTGGGTCAGGAAATGAGCAGTTCTTC. Its protein product is CATSSPGSGNEQFF.

The chain has TRBV5-6 and TRBJ2-1; D gene unclear. V was shortened by 3 bases and J by 6 bases, with 16 bases between the two germline ends. This CDR3 region has 15 residues. The germline CDR1 and CDR2 sequences are SGHDT and YYEEEE. CDR3 sequence reads: CASSSTKWPPNEQFF. CDR3 bases: TGTGCCAGCAGCTCGACAAAATGGCCCCCCAATGAGCAGTTCTTC.

V usage is TRBV5-1 and J usage is TRBJ2-7; TRBD1 matches at 9 bases. This CDR3 has 15 amino acids. The germline gives CDR1 SGHRS, CDR2 YFSETQ. The V segment lost 0 bases and the J segment 3 bases; nucleotides outside the gene matches: 4. This CDR3 is CASSLDGTGFYEQYF. The CDR3, as DNA: TGCGCCAGCAGCTTGGACGGGACAGGGTTCTACGAGCAGTACTTC. Together with reference TRBV5-1 and TRBJ2-7, the CDR3 gives the full variable domain: KAGVTQTPRYLIKTRGQQVTLSCSPISGHRSVSWYQQTPGQGLQFLFEYFSETQRNKGNFPGRFSGRQFSNSRSEMNVSTLELGDSALYLCASSLDGTGFYEQYFGPGTRLTVT.

This rearrangement joins TRBV9 to TRBJ2-3, with D perhaps matching TRBD2 (6 bases). The V end was cut by 4 bases, the J end by 0 bases, with 21 bases between. The CDR3 is 18 amino acids. Germline V lookup: CDR1 SGDLS, CDR2 YYNGEE. CDR3 in DNA: TGTGCCAGCAGCCCGCGGTCCCGGGTGGGGGGTAGCACAGATACGCAGTATTTT. This translates into CASSPRSRVGGSTDTQYF.

CDR3 loop: CASSLNPGWMNTEAFF. In nucleotides, the CDR3 is TGTGCCAGCAGTTTAAACCCGGGGTGGATGAACACTGAAGCTTTCTTT. The chain is built from TRBV27 and TRBJ1-1, with unresolved D. CDR3 length: 16 amino acids. V lost 2 bases, J lost 0 bases, and 13 bases lay in between. The germline gives CDR1 MNHEY, CDR2 SMNVEV (reference sequence).

V and J are TRBV27 and TRBJ2-2; TRBD2 agrees at 10 bases. Germline values: CDR1 MNHEY, CDR2 SMNVEV (reference sequence). This CDR3 is built from 16 residues. J gave up 2 bases and V 5 bases, and 5 bases lay outside the gene matches. CDR3 DNA sequence: TGTGCCAGCAGTCCGGGACTAGCGAGAAACACCGGGGAGCTGTTTTTT. This sequence encodes CASSPGLARNTGELFF.

V gene TRBV2 combines with J gene TRBJ1-2; 7 bases line up with TRBD1. Germline loops: CDR1 SNHLY, CDR2 FYNNEI. There are 14 residues in the CDR3. V was pared by 4 bases and J by 0 bases, with 2 bases of the junction left unmatched. CDR3 residues: CASSGDRTNYGYTF. In DNA, the CDR3 is TGTGCCAGCAGTGGGGACAGAACTAACTATGGCTACACCTTC.

The V and J genes are TRBV27 and TRBJ1-1, with a tentative D call TRBD1 (5 bases). Germline lookup yields CDR1 MNHEY and CDR2 SMNVEV (reference sequence). CDR3 length equals 16 residues. The V and J ends lost 2 bases and 0 bases respectively, with 13 bases between them. The CDR3, as DNA: TGTGCCAGCAGTTTACAGCCGACAGTTATGAACACTGAAGCTTTCTTT. Translating gives CASSLQPTVMNTEAFF.

The V gene is TRBV4-1, the J gene TRBJ1-5; the D gene is possibly TRBD1 (6 bases). CDR1 is MGHRA, CDR2 YSYEKL, per germline. The length of the CDR3 is 15 residues. The V gene lost 0 bases and the J gene lost 3 bases, with 9 bases spanning the gap. CDR3 nucleotides: TGCGCCAGCAGCCAAGAGCGGGACAACAATCAGCCCCAGCATTTT. This gives the protein CASSQERDNNQPQHF.